The 14 T cell receptor beta chains given below trace back to one sample, sequenced in a study of T cells after yellow fever vaccination. TCRdb reanalysed the 5' RACE reads using MiXCR and keeps one entry per CDR3 protein. Of a few hundred thousand distinct CDR3 sequences listed, around 16% are singletons. Sample: PBMCs, taken 4 to 6 days after the first yellow fever vaccination. Receptors were obtained from a man between 18 and 29 years old who received the YFV17D yellow fever vaccine.

This clonotype was detected a few times. The chain carries TRBV10-2 and TRBJ2-5; TRBD1 matches 9 bases. The V and J ends lost 2 bases and 2 bases, in that order; junction bases with no gene match: 9. CDR1 is WSHSY and CDR2 is SAAADI in the germline V gene. The CDR3 is 17 residues long. The CDR3 reads CASSEPLTGGLQETQYF. Here the CDR3 DNA reads TGCGCCAGCAGTGAGCCCCTGACAGGGGGTCTACAAGAGACCCAGTACTTC.

V and J are TRBV3-1 and TRBJ2-3, with D possibly TRBD2 on 6 matching bases. The CDR3 covers 15 residues. Germline V gene data show CDR1 as LGHDT and CDR2 as YNNKEL (reference sequence). Trimming removed 4 bases from V and 13 bases from J, with 24 bases in between. CDR3 in DNA: TGTGCCAGCAGCCCCGGGGGTTTTCTACATATAATCAAGTATTTT. Translating gives CASSPGGFLHIIKYF.

The chain is built from TRBV23-1 and TRBJ2-4, with D tentatively TRBD2 (5 bases). TRBV23-1 is an ORF; its function is uncertain. CDR3 length: 17 residues. With 2 bases removed from V and 1 base from J, the gap between germline ends came to 15 bases. The chain's CDR3 is CASSQRGTGWAKNIQYF. The CDR3 region has the DNA TGCGCCAGCAGTCAAAGAGGAACGGGGTGGGCCAAAAACATTCAGTACTTC.

In this sample, this clonotype turned up a few times. This sequence joins TRBV15 and TRBJ2-1; TRBD2 matches at 9 bases. V shed 0 bases and J 9 bases; nucleotides not matched to a gene: 6. The CDR3 spans 15 residues. Germline CDR1 and CDR2: LNHNV and YYDKDF (reference sequence). The CDR3 bases are TGTGCCACCAGCAGAGAGGCGCTAGCGGGGAGTGAGCAGTTCTTC. Translated, it gives CATSREALAGSEQFF.

Notes on this clonotype: Germline is not matched at one junction end, which may reflect a read error. This sequence joins TRBV7-9 and TRBJ2-3; D is perhaps TRBD2 (6 bases). Germline lookup yields CDR1 SEHNR and CDR2 FQNEAQ (reference sequence). CDR3 length: 12 residues. The CDR3 is CVSSPDGGGEYF. DNA of the CDR3: TGTGTCAGCAGCCCAGACGGAGGAGGGGAGTATTTT.

This sequence joins TRBV27 and TRBJ2-3; 13 positions agree with TRBD2. After removal of 4 bases from V and 6 bases from J, the junction contained 7 bases not matched to a gene. The CDR3 totals 16 residues. Germline-derived CDR1 and CDR2 are MNHEY and SMNVEV (reference sequence). The CDR3 DNA reads TGTGCCAGCAGTTCCCCACCACTAGCGGGGGGGGATACGCAGTATTTT. Its protein product is CASSSPPLAGGDTQYF.

The J gene is TRBJ1-2, the V gene TRBV7-9; unclear D gene. The germline V and J ends were trimmed by 0 bases and 7 bases, with 15 bases remaining between them. Germline V CDR1 and CDR2: SEHNR, FQNEAQ (reference sequence). The CDR3 contains 15 residues. The CDR3 bases are TGTGCCAGCAGCTTAGCGGCTGAGATGAATCCTGGCTACACCTTC. This codes for CASSLAAEMNPGYTF.

This clonotype was recorded a few times. The V call is TRBV11-2, the J call TRBJ2-6; 9 bases are a match to TRBD1. The CDR3 is made up of 18 amino acids. The germline V gene encodes CDR1 SGHAT and CDR2 FQNNGV. Trimming took 2 bases from V and 0 from J; bases not matched to a gene: 5. CDR3 protein: CASSLTGGASSGANVLTF. CDR3 in DNA: TGTGCCAGCAGCTTAACAGGGGGCGCCAGCTCTGGGGCCAACGTCCTGACTTTC.

The rearrangement uses TRBV4-3 and TRBJ2-1; the D gene is possibly TRBD2 (7 bases). V was clipped by 4 bases and J by 5 bases, with 15 bases between them. Germline V gene lookup returns CDR1 LGHNA and CDR2 YSLEER. There are 15 residues in the CDR3. As DNA, the CDR3 is TGCGCCAGCAGCCGGGGGGGCGGGGGAAACAATGAGCAGTTCTTC. It codes for CASSRGGGGNNEQFF.

The chain couples TRBV3-1 to TRBJ1-5; TRBD1 matches at 7 bases. The CDR3 length is 13 residues. Germline V lookup: CDR1 LGHDT, CDR2 YNNKEL (reference sequence). The V and J ends lost 8 bases and 1 base, in that order; junction bases with no gene match: 2. This CDR3 is CASGTVSNQPQHF. CDR3 DNA: TGTGCCAGCGGGACAGTAAGCAATCAGCCCCAGCATTTT.

CDR3 nucleotide sequence: TGTGCCAGCAGCTTATTCCTACTAGCGGGGGGCCCCCGCGGGCCCTACAATGAGCAGTTCTTC. This codes for CASSLFLLAGGPRGPYNEQFF. V is TRBV11-2 and J is TRBJ2-1; 12 bases match TRBD2. Unmatched junction bases numbered 16, after V lost 2 bases and J lost 2 bases. The CDR3 loop spans 21 amino acids. Germline values: CDR1 SGHAT, CDR2 FQNNGV.

The chain couples TRBV7-2 to TRBJ1-1, with 7 bases that match TRBD1. J gave up 11 bases and V 2 bases, and 8 bases lay outside the gene matches. The CDR3 runs to 13 residues. Germline V gives CDR1 SGHTA, CDR2 FQGNSA. Here the CDR3 reads CASSLNRDRVAFF. The CDR3 bases are TGTGCCAGCAGCTTAAACCGGGACAGAGTTGCTTTCTTT. Based on the CDR3 plus reference TRBV7-2 and TRBJ1-1, the full variable domain is GAGVSQSPSNKVTEKGKDVELRCDPISGHTALYWYRQSLGQGLEFLIYFQGNSAPDKSGLPSDRFSAERTGGSVSTLTIQRTQQEDSAVYLCASSLNRDRVAFFGQGTRLTVV.

A few counts support this clonotype. The gene calls are TRBV7-2 and TRBJ1-2; D possibly corresponds to TRBD1 (5 bases). V lost 1 base and J 5 bases, leaving 11 bases between the germline ends. There are 14 residues in the CDR3. Germline CDR1 SGHTA, CDR2 FQGNSA. The CDR3 is CASSLDGASYGYTF. The CDR3 coding sequence is TGTGCCAGCAGCTTAGACGGGGCTTCTTATGGCTACACCTTC. The full variable domain, with the rest looked up from reference TRBV7-2 and TRBJ1-2, is GAGVSQSPSNKVTEKGKDVELRCDPISGHTALYWYRQSLGQGLEFLIYFQGNSAPDKSGLPSDRFSAERTGGSVSTLTIQRTQQEDSAVYLCASSLDGASYGYTFGSGTRLTVV.

There are a few counts of this clonotype. J is TRBJ2-7 and V is TRBV10-3; tentatively, D is TRBD2 (5 bases). The CDR3 totals 14 residues. Between the trimmed V and J ends, which lost 5 bases and 3 bases, there was a span of 14 bases. Looked up from germline, CDR1 is ENHRY and CDR2 is SYGVKD. CDR3 sequence (DNA): TGTGCCATCAGTACCGGAGGCGCTATCTACGAGCAGTACTTC. This translates into CAISTGGAIYEQYF.